A selection of T cell receptor beta chains follows, all from one sample in a study of T cells after yellow fever vaccination. TCRdb re-derived calls from the 5' RACE reads in MiXCR, one entry per CDR3 protein. Seen here are some 600,000 distinct CDR3 sequences, 17% observed once, and the top ten hold 17%. This material consisted of PBMCs, taken more than 4 days after the first yellow fever vaccination. All receptors come from a young man who received the YFV17D yellow fever vaccine. CDR3s include the opening cysteine and the closing phenylalanine or tryptophan. The D gene is left open where the match is weak. Part of the rows lack a size; the others show once, few, many or a class for expanded clones.

abundance: few; v_gene: TRBV19; j_gene: TRBJ2-1; d_gene: -; CDR3aa: CASSKEPFF; CDR3nt: TGTGCCAGTAGTAAGGAACCGTTCTTC
abundance: few; v_gene: TRBV4-3; j_gene: TRBJ2-1; d_gene: -; CDR3aa: CASSLGTFNEQFF; CDR3nt: TGCGCCAGCAGCCTTGGGACCTTCAATGAGCAGTTCTTC
abundance: -; v_gene: TRBV7-9; j_gene: TRBJ1-1; d_gene: -; CDR3aa: CASSSHPTENTEAFF; CDR3nt: TGTGCCAGCAGTTCGCACCCGACAGAGAACACTGAAGCTTTCTTT
abundance: many; v_gene: TRBV7-2; j_gene: TRBJ2-7; d_gene: -; CDR3aa: CASSLDPYNEQYF; CDR3nt: TGTGCCAGCAGCTTAGACCCTTACAACGAGCAGTACTTC
abundance: few; v_gene: TRBV10-3; j_gene: TRBJ1-5; d_gene: TRBD1; CDR3aa: CAISLRGPLSNQPQHF; CDR3nt: TGTGCCATCAGTCTCAGGGGGCCTCTCTCCAATCAGCCCCAGCATTTT
abundance: few; v_gene: TRBV12-3/TRBV12-4; j_gene: TRBJ1-3; d_gene: -; CDR3aa: CASSPGSIRRDTIYF; CDR3nt: TGTGCCAGCAGTCCTGGGTCGATACGAAGGGACACCATATATTTT
abundance: -; v_gene: TRBV19; j_gene: TRBJ2-1; d_gene: -; CDR3aa: CASSIGRGVYNEQFF; CDR3nt: TGTGCCAGTAGTATTGGCAGGGGGGTCTACAATGAGCAGTTCTTC
abundance: -; v_gene: TRBV7-9; j_gene: TRBJ2-7; d_gene: TRBD1; CDR3aa: CASSPGTDAYEQYF; CDR3nt: TGTGCCAGCAGCCCCGGGACAGATGCCTACGAGCAGTACTTC
abundance: -; v_gene: TRBV7-2; j_gene: TRBJ1-2; d_gene: TRBD1; CDR3aa: CASSPGTGGAYGYTF; CDR3nt: TGTGCCAGCAGCCCAGGGACAGGGGGCGCTTATGGCTACACCTTC
abundance: -; v_gene: TRBV25-1; j_gene: TRBJ2-3; d_gene: -; CDR3aa: CASSGPKSTDTQYF; CDR3nt: TGTGCCAGCAGTGGCCCAAAGAGCACAGATACGCAGTATTTT
abundance: -; v_gene: TRBV4-3; j_gene: TRBJ2-3; d_gene: -; CDR3aa: CASSQDGPGAKADTQYF; CDR3nt: TGCGCCAGCAGCCAAGATGGTCCAGGGGCAAAGGCAGATACGCAGTATTTT
abundance: few; v_gene: TRBV20-1; j_gene: TRBJ2-7; d_gene: TRBD1; CDR3aa: CSARSSGTASYEQYF; CDR3nt: TGCAGTGCTAGGAGTTCCGGGACAGCGTCCTACGAGCAGTACTTC
abundance: -; v_gene: TRBV7-9; j_gene: TRBJ1-2; d_gene: TRBD1; CDR3aa: CASSASTGVNYGYIF; CDR3nt: TGTGCCAGCAGCGCGTCGACAGGGGTAAACTATGGCTACATCTTC
abundance: -; v_gene: TRBV5-1; j_gene: TRBJ1-2; d_gene: -; CDR3aa: CASSLALDNYGYTF; CDR3nt: TGCGCCAGCAGCTTGGCCTTGGACAACTATGGCTACACCTTC
abundance: few; v_gene: TRBV28; j_gene: TRBJ1-1; d_gene: -; CDR3aa: CAIAGFTEAFF; CDR3nt: TGTGCCATTGCGGGTTTCACTGAAGCTTTCTTT
abundance: -; v_gene: TRBV5-1; j_gene: TRBJ2-1; d_gene: -; CDR3aa: CASRPGGLLGNEQFF; CDR3nt: TGCGCCAGCAGACCTGGGGGCCTCCTAGGCAATGAGCAGTTCTTC
abundance: -; v_gene: TRBV12-3/TRBV12-4; j_gene: TRBJ2-3; d_gene: -; CDR3aa: CASSKPHRGGSDTQYF; CDR3nt: TGTGCCAGCAGCAAACCGCACAGGGGCGGGAGTGATACGCAGTATTTT
abundance: -; v_gene: TRBV5-6; j_gene: TRBJ1-4; d_gene: -; CDR3aa: CASSLAEKTVEKLFF; CDR3nt: TGTGCCAGCAGCTTGGCCGAGAAGACCGTTGAAAAACTGTTTTTT
abundance: few; v_gene: TRBV11-2; j_gene: TRBJ2-7; d_gene: -; CDR3aa: CASSTRGYEQYF; CDR3nt: TGTGCCAGCAGCACTAGGGGGTACGAGCAGTACTTC
abundance: once; v_gene: TRBV6-6; j_gene: TRBJ1-2; d_gene: -; CDR3aa: CASSPRQDGGYTF; CDR3nt: TGTGCCAGCAGTCCCAGACAGGATGGGGGCTACACCTTC
abundance: few; v_gene: TRBV6-1; j_gene: TRBJ2-7; d_gene: -; CDR3aa: CASTQGGGGYEQYF; CDR3nt: TGTGCCAGCACCCAAGGAGGGGGGGGATACGAGCAGTACTTC
abundance: -; v_gene: TRBV7-9; j_gene: TRBJ1-1; d_gene: TRBD1; CDR3aa: CASSTVNRGVMNTEDFF; CDR3nt: TGTGCCAGCAGCACCGTCAACAGGGGTGTAATGAACACTGAAGATTTCTTT
abundance: few; v_gene: TRBV10-3; j_gene: TRBJ2-5; d_gene: TRBD1; CDR3aa: CAISQGERETQYF; CDR3nt: TGTGCCATCAGTCAGGGGGAAAGGGAGACCCAGTACTTC
abundance: few; v_gene: TRBV4-3; j_gene: TRBJ2-1; d_gene: TRBD2; CDR3aa: CASSQDLWLAGENYNEQFF; CDR3nt: TGCGCCAGCAGCCAAGATCTGTGGCTAGCGGGGGAGAATTACAATGAGCAGTTCTTC
abundance: few; v_gene: TRBV4-2; j_gene: TRBJ1-2; d_gene: -; CDR3aa: CASSAATGNYGYTF; CDR3nt: TGTGCCAGCAGCGCCGCGACCGGGAACTATGGCTACACCTTC
abundance: -; v_gene: TRBV28; j_gene: TRBJ1-1; d_gene: -; CDR3aa: CASSTLSGGLTEAFF; CDR3nt: TGTGCCAGCAGTACCTTATCGGGGGGGCTTACTGAAGCTTTCTTT
abundance: -; v_gene: TRBV5-1; j_gene: TRBJ2-5; d_gene: -; CDR3aa: CASSLGEAAETQYF; CDR3nt: TGCGCCAGCAGCTTGGGAGAGGCTGCAGAGACCCAGTACTTC
abundance: -; v_gene: TRBV27; j_gene: TRBJ2-5; d_gene: -; CDR3aa: CASSPLEGSETQYF; CDR3nt: TGTGCCAGCAGTCCCTTGGAAGGTAGCGAGACCCAGTACTTC